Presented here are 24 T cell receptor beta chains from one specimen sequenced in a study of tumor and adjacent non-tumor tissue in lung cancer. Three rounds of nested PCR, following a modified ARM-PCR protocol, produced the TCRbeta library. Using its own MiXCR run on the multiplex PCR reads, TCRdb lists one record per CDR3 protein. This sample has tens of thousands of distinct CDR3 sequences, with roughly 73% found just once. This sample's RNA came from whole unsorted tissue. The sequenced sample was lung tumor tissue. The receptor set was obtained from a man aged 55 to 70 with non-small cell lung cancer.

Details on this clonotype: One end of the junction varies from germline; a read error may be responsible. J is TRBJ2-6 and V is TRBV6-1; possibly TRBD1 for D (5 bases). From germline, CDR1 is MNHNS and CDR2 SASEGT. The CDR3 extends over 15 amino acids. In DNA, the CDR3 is TGTACCAGCAGAGACAGAGCCTCTGGGGCCAACATCCTGACTTTC. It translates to CTSRDRASGANILTF.

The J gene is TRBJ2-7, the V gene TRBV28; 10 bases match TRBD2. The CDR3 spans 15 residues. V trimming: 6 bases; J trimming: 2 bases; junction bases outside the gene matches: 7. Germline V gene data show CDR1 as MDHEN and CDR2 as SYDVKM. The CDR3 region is CASSGSGLAAYEQYF. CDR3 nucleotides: TGTGCCAGCAGCGGTAGTGGACTAGCGGCCTACGAGCAGTACTTC.

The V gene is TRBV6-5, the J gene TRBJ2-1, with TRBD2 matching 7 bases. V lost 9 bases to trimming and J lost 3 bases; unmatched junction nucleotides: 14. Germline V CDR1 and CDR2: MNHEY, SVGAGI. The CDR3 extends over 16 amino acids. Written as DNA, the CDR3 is TGTGCCAGTAGTGATCCAGCGGGAAAATTCTACAATGAGCAGTTCTTC. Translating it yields CASSDPAGKFYNEQFF.

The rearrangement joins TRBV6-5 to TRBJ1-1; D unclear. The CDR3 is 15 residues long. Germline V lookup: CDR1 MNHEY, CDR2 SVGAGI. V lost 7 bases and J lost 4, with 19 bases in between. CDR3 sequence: CASNESRRGGTEAFF. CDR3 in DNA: TGTGCCAGCAATGAGTCGAGGAGAGGAGGCACTGAAGCTTTCTTT.

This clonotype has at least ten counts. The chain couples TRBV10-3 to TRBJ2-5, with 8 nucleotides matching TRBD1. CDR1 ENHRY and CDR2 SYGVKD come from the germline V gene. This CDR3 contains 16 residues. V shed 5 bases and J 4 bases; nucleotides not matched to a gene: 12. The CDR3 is CAISKVDRVYGETQYF. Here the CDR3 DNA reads TGTGCCATCAGTAAGGTGGACAGGGTGTATGGAGAGACCCAGTACTTC.

The CDR3 reads CANTHGTGPSYEQYF. CDR3 coding DNA: TGCGCCAACACCCACGGGACAGGGCCCTCCTACGAGCAGTACTTC. The rearrangement links TRBV10-2 to TRBJ2-7; 9 bases map to TRBD1. The germline V gene has CDR1 WSHSY and CDR2 SAAADI. The CDR3 extends over 15 amino acids. The V segment lost 10 bases and the J segment 0 bases; nucleotides outside the gene matches: 10.

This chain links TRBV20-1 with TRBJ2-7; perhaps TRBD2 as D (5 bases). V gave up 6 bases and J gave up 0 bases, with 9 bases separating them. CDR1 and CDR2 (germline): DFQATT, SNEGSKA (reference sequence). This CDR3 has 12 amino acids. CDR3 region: CSAIANSYEQYF. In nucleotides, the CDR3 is TGCAGTGCCATAGCGAACTCCTACGAGCAGTACTTC.

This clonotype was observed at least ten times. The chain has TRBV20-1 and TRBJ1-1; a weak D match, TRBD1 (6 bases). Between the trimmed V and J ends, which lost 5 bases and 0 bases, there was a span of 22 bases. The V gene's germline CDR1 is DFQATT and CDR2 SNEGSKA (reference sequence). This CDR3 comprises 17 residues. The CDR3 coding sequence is TGCAGTGCTGGAGTGGGGGGGCGCGGGCGAATGAACACTGAAGCTTTCTTT. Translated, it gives CSAGVGGRGRMNTEAFF.

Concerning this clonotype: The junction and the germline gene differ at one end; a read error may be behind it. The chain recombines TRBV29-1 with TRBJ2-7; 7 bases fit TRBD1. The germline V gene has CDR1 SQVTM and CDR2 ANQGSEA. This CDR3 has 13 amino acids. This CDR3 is CSVVWDSSYEQNF. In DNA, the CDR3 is TGCAGCGTTGTGTGGGACAGCTCCTATGAGCAGAACTTC.

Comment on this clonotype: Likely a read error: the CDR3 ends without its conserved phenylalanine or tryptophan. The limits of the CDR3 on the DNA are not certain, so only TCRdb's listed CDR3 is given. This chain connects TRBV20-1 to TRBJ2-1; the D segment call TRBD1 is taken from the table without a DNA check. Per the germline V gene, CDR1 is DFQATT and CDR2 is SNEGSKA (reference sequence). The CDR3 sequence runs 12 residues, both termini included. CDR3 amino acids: CSARKGNSEHFL.

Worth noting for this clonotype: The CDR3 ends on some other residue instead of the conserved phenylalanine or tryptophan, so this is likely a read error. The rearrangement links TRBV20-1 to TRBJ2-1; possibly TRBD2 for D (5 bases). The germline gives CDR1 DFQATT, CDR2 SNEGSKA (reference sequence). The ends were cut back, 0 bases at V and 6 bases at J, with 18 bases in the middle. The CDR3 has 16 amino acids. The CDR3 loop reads CSARDMRKAVFNEQFL. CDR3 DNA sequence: TGCAGTGCTAGAGATATGAGGAAAGCGGTATTCAATGAGCAGTTCCTC.

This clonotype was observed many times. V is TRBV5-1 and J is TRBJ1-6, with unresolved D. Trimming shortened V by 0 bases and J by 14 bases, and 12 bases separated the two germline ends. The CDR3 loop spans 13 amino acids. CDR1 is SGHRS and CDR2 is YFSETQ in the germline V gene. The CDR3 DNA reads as TGCGCCAGCAGCTTGGGGCCAAAAGAAACCCTCCACTTT. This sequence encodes CASSLGPKETLHF.

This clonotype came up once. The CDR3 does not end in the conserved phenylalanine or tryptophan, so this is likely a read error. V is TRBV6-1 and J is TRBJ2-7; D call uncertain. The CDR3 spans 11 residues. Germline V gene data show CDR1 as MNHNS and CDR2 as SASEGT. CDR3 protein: CTSSEQHDQYL. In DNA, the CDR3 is TGTACCAGCAGTGAACAGCACGATCAGTACCTC.

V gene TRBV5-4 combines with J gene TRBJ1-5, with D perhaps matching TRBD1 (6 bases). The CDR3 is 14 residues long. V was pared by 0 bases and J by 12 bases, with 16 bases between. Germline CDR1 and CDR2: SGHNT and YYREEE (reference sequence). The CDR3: CASSLGRDNEHQHF. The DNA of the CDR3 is TGTGCCAGCAGCTTGGGTCGGGACAATGAGCACCAGCATTTT.

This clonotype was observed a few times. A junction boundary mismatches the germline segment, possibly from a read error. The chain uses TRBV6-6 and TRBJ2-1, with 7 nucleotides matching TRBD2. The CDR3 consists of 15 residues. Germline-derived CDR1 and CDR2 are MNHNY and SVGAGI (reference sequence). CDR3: CTSSLSLREWNEQFF. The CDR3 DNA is TGTACCAGCAGTCTTTCCCTGCGGGAGTGGAATGAGCAGTTCTTC.

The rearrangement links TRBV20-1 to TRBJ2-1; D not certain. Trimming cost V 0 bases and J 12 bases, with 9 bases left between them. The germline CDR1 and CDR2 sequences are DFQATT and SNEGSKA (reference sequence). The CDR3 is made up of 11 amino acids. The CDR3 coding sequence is TGCAGTGCTAGAGATTGGCACGTGCAGTTCTTC. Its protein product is CSARDWHVQFF.

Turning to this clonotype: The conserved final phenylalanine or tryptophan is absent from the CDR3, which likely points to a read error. CDR3 in DNA: TGTCCCAGCAGTGAACAGGGGTCCACTGAAGCTTTCCTT. Translating gives CPSSEQGSTEAFL. The chain is built from TRBV6-1 and TRBJ1-1; TRBD1 aligns across 7 bases. Germline V gene lookup returns CDR1 MNHNS and CDR2 SASEGT. CDR3 size: 13 residues.

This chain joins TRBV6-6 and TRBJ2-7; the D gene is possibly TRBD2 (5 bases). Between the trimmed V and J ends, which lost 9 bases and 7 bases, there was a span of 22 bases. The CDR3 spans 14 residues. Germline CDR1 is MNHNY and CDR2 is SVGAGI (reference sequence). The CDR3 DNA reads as TGTGCCAGAAGTCACGGGGTTCCCCCTAAAGAGCAGTACTTC. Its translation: CARSHGVPPKEQYF.

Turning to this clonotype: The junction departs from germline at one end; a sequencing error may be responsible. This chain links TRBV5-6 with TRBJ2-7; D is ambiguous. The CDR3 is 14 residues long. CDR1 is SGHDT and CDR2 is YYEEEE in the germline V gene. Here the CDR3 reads CASSLSRNRAEQYF. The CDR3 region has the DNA TGTGCTAGCAGCTTGTCTCGCAACAGAGCCGAGCAGTACTTC.

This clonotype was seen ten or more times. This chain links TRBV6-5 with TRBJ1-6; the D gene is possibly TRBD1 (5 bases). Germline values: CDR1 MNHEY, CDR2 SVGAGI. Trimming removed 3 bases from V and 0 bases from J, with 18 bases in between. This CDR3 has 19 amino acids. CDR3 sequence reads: CASSYGTRLGSSYNSPLHF. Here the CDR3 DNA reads TGTGCCAGCAGTTATGGGACCCGTCTGGGGAGCTCCTATAATTCACCCCTCCACTTT.

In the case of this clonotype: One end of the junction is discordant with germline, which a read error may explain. The chain's CDR3 is CSVTDSGGNTLYF. In DNA form, the CDR3 reads TGCAGCGTCACGGACAGTGGTGGAAACACCTTATATTTT. The chain links TRBV29-1 to TRBJ1-3; D perhaps matches TRBD1 (6 bases). The germline CDR1 and CDR2 sequences are SQVTM and ANQGSEA. CDR3 size: 13 residues.

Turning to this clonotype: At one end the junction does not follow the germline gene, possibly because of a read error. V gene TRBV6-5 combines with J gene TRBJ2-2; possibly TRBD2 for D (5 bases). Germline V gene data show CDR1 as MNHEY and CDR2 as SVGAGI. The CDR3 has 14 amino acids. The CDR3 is CASSRHSTTGKLFF. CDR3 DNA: TGTGCCAGCAGTCGACACAGTACCACCGGGAAGCTGTTTTTT.

The CDR3 spells CASRLTGNNSPLHF. CDR3 DNA: TGTGCCAGCAGACTGACAGGGAATAATTCACCCCTCCACTTT. This chain links TRBV2 with TRBJ1-6; 7 bases map to TRBD1. This CDR3 spans 14 amino acids. The ends lost 6 bases at V and 5 bases at J; junction bases unmatched: 4. Germline V gene data show CDR1 as SNHLY and CDR2 as FYNNEI.

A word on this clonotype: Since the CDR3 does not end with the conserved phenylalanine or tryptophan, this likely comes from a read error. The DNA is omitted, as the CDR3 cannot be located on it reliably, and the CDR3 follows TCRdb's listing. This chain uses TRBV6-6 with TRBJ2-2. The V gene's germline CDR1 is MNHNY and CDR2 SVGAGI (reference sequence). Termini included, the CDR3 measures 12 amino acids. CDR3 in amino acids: CASSYSTGELFS.